This TCR beta chain stems from a study of T cell therapy product for transplant patients (dated by TCRdb to about 2019). About the full investigation: The wider healthy donor group was composed of some 19 individuals (approximately 10 male and 9 female) aged roughly 23 to 90 years in Berlin, Germany. The expansion media contained either IL-7 and IL-15 at 9.5 to 10 ng/ml or IL-2 at about 50 U/ml. The TCRbeta repertoire analysis of rapamycin-treated and untreated products involved n = 3 healthy donors. Using CMV as the model virus, the study developed a next-generation autologous adoptive antiviral T-cell product intended for immunosuppressed solid organ transplant patients. To assess clonal composition, the researchers compared the TCRbeta repertoires of CMV-specific T-cell products that were either rapamycin-treated or untreated, with both kinds coming from the same donors. Here is what the overall study found, with its caveats: Rapamycin-treated products showed a more diverse, less clonal TCRbeta repertoire and contained more distinct clones than untreated products. It was suggested by the authors that the increased clonal diversity in Rapa-TCPs may reflect survival of low-frequency clones and preferential expansion of central memory T cells. The top 10 clones covered roughly 70% of the repertoire in rapamycin-treated products versus around 90% in untreated products. Paired products from the same donor shared many clones, whereas repertoires from different donors showed no overlap.

This clone was recorded once. What this receptor recognizes is not known. The record has no base qualities; no much larger clone is one base away. Genomic DNA was extracted using an AllPrep DNA/RNA Kit, and TCRbeta CDR3 regions were amplified using the immunoSEQ hsTCRb Kit. In the source study's methods: In-frame CDR3 nucleotide sequences without stop codons were defined as productive rearrangements and were analyzed in immunoSEQ Analyzer 3.0. Sample overlap was measured using the Morisita index, while clonality was calculated from productive entropy normalized to the number of productive rearrangements. TCRdb obtained this table from immuneACCESS and retained in-frame rearrangements with V and J assigned. These tables miss some clones; where compared with another copy, unresolved V genes account for less than half of the shortfall, and the remainder is unexplained. Clone size and V and J calls were adopted from that table, with D and trimming inferred from the DNA. Here the sample has approximately 550 clones; 84% occur a single time. Together, the top ten hold 70% to 85% of the sample.

The junction carries 10 bases between V and J, which are trimmed by 1 base and 0 bases respectively. From the cysteine up to the phenylalanine, the CDR3 has a length of 16 residues. Here the CDR3 DNA is all that survives: 48 bases in frame from base 1. For CDR1 and CDR2, the germline V gene lists MDHEN and SYDVKM. Taken in light of the paper, the label for this sample means: 20 to 25 nM rapamycin added during CMV-specific T-cell product expansion (Rapa-TCP). The sample's designation stands for: CMVpp65/IE-1-reactive T cells enriched by IFNgamma capture and expanded in vitro. PBMCs were stimulated for five to six hours with overlapping CMV pp65 and IE-1 peptide pools, each applied at roughly 0.45 ug/ml. IFNgamma-producing CMV-stimulated cells were positively selected with the IFNgamma Secretion Assay-Cell Enrichment and Detection Kit (Miltenyi Biotec). Enriched IFNgamma+ cells were cultured with irradiated autologous feeders plus either IL-7/IL-15 or IL-2 for 21 days. To get enough cells for the different cell sorting steps, buffy coats were taken from about 15% of the 19 healthy donors. Biocoll density gradient centrifugation was used to isolate peripheral blood mononuclear cells. Healthy donor buffy coats were obtained from DRK.

Sequencing input: a sorted cell population cultured from PBMCs. The TCR was taken from an adult in good health. The chain links TRBV28 with TRBJ1-3, with no reliable assignment of the D segment. The DNA reads as follows: TGTGCCAGCAGTTTATCTCCAGGACGCTCTGGAAACACCATATATTTT. This sequence encodes CASSLSPGRSGNTIYF.